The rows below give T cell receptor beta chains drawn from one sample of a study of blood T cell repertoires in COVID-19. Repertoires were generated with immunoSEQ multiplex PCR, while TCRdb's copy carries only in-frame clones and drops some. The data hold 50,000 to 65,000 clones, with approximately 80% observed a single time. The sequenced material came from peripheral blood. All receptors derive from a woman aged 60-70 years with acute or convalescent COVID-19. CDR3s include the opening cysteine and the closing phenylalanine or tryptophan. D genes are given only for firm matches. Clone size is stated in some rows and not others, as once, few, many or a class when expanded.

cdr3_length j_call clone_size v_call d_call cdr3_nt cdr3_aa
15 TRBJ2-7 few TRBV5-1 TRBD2 TGCGCCAGCAGCCCGGGGACTAGCGACTCCTACGAGCAGTACTTC CASSPGTSDSYEQYF
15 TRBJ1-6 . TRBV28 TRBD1 TGTGCCAGCAGTTCCTCGACAGGGGTTAATTCACCCCTCCACTTT CASSSSTGVNSPLHF
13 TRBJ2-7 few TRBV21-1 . TGTGCCAGCACTCATGGGACTTCAGGCGAGCAGTACTTC CASTHGTSGEQYF
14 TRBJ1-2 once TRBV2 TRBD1 TGTGCCAGCAGTGAACGACAGGGGGCTTATGGCTACACCTTC CASSERQGAYGYTF
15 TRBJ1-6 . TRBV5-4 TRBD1 TGTGCCAGCAGCCGGGACAGCTCCTATAATTCACCCCTCCACTTT CASSRDSSYNSPLHF
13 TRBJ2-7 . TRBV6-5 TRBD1 TGTGCCAGCAGTAAAAAAGGGACAGACGAGCAGTACTTC CASSKKGTDEQYF
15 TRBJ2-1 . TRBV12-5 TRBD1 TGTGCTAGTGGTTTGGGGACAGGGGTCTACAATGAGCAGTTCTTC CASGLGTGVYNEQFF
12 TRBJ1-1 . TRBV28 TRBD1 TGTGCCAGCAGTTTAACAGGGGTTGAAGCTTTCTTT CASSLTGVEAFF
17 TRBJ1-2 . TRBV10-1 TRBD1 TGCGCCAGCCCGACGGACAGGGAGCAAAGGGGCGCCTATGGCTACACCTTC CASPTDREQRGAYGYTF
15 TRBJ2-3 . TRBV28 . TGTGCCAGCAATTCTCCCGGGGAACGCACAGATACGCAGTATTTT CASNSPGERTDTQYF
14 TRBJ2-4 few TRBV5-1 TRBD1 TGCGCCAGCAGCTTGAAACAGGGGCTAAACATTCAGTACTTC CASSLKQGLNIQYF
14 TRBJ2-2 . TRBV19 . TGTGCCAGTGGAACGCGCCGGGTAGCCGGGGAGCTGTTTTTT CASGTRRVAGELFF
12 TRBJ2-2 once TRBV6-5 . TGTGCCAGCACTAGAAACACCGGGGAGCTGTTTTTT CASTRNTGELFF
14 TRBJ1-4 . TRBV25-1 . TGTGCCAGCGGCCGTGGCGGCGGGAATGAAAAACTGTTTTTT CASGRGGGNEKLFF
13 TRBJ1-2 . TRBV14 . TGTGCCAGCAGCCAACACAGGAGCACCGGCTACACCTTC CASSQHRSTGYTF
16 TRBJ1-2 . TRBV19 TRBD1 TGTGCCAGTAGTATAAGGGACAGGGGGCTTAACTATGGCTACACCTTC CASSIRDRGLNYGYTF
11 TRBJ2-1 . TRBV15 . TGTGCCACCCTCAGGGGCAATGAGCAGTTCTTC CATLRGNEQFF
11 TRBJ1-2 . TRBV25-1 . TGTGCCAGCAGTCAGGATCTTGGCTACACCTTC CASSQDLGYTF
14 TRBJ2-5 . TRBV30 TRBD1 TGTGCCTGGACTTTGGACAGGGTTGGAGAGACCCAGTACTTC CAWTLDRVGETQYF
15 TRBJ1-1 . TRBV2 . TGTGCCAGTAGGACAGAGTACAGGCCACCTCGGGAAGCTTTCTTT CASRTEYRPPREAFF
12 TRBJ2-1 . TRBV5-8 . TGTGCCAGCAGCGCCCGGGTCAATGAGCAGTTCTTC CASSARVNEQFF
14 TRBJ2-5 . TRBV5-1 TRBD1 TGCGCCAGCAGCACCGCGACAGGGGGAGAGACCCAGTACTTC CASSTATGGETQYF
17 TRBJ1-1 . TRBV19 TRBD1 TGTGCCAGTAGTATCCCTCCACAGGGGGTTCGGAGGACTGAAGCTTTCTTT CASSIPPQGVRRTEAFF
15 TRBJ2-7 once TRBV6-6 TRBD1 TGTGCCAGCAGACGAGAACAGGGGCCGACCTACGAGCAGTACTTC CASRREQGPTYEQYF
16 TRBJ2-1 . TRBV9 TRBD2 TGTGCCAGCAGCGTAGGGACTAGCGGGGGGGACAATGAGCAGTTCTTC CASSVGTSGGDNEQFF
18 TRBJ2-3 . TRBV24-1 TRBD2 TGTGCCACCAGTGATTTCCCAGCGGGAGGCCCTAGCACAGATACGCAGTATTTT CATSDFPAGGPSTDTQYF
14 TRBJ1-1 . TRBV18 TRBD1 TGTGCCAGCTCAACGAGGGGGCGAAACACTGAAGCTTTCTTT CASSTRGRNTEAFF
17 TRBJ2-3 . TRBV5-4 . TGTGCCAGCAGCTTGGTTATTGGCGGGGGCCGCACAGATACGCAGTATTTT CASSLVIGGGRTDTQYF
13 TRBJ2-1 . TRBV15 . TGTGCCACCAGCATGAGAAGCAGCGGTGAGCAGTTCTTC CATSMRSSGEQFF
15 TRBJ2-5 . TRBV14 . TGTGCCAGCAGCCAAGTGGCGGTCCTCCAAGAGACCCAGTACTTC CASSQVAVLQETQYF
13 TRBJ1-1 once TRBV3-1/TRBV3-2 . TGTGCCAGCAGCCCCATCGGGGGGACTGAAGCTTTCTTT CASSPIGGTEAFF
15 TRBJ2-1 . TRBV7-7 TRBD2 TGTGCCAGCAGTAAAGGGGGACTAGCGGGAAATGAGCAGTTCTTC CASSKGGLAGNEQFF
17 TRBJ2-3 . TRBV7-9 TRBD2 TGTGCCAGCAGCCCACCGGGACTAGCGGCTAGCACAGATACGCAGTATTTT CASSPPGLAASTDTQYF
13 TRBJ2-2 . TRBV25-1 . TGTGCCAGCAGCCCACGGGTCCTCGGGGAGCTGTTTTTT CASSPRVLGELFF
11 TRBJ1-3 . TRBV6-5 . TGTGCCAGCAGGACAGGAAACACCATATATTTT CASRTGNTIYF
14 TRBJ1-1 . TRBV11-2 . TGTGCCAGCAGCTCGGGACTCCAAGAACCCAAGGGTTTCTTT CASSSGLQEPKGFF
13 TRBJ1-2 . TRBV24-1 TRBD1 TGTGCCACCAGTCGGGACAGCCCGCGTGGCTACACCTTC CATSRDSPRGYTF
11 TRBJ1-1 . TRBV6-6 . TGTGCCAGCAGTTACAGGGGTGAAGCTTTCTTT CASSYRGEAFF
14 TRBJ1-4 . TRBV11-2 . TGTGCCAGCAGCCCAGGGCTCGCAGGGGAAAAACTGTTTTTT CASSPGLAGEKLFF
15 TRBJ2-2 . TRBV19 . TGTGCCAGTAGTATCGGACAGGCGGGAAAAGGGGAGCTGTTTTTT CASSIGQAGKGELFF
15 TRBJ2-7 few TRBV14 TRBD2 TGTGCCAGCAGCCAATGGCGGGGGGAGAGGGTCGAGCAGTACTTC CASSQWRGERVEQYF
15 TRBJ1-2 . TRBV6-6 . TGTGCCAGCAGTTACGGGGGACTCAACAACTATGGCTACACCTTC CASSYGGLNNYGYTF
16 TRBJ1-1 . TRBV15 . TGTGCCACCAGCAGAGTGGTTCACACGCCGAATACTGAAGCTTTCTTT CATSRVVHTPNTEAFF
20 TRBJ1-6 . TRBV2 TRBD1 TGTGCCAGATCGCAAGCACTGGGGGCAGGGGGAGAGACCTATAATTCACCCCTCCACTTT CARSQALGAGGETYNSPLHF
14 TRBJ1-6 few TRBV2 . TGTGCCAGCAGTGATGGGCAGAGAAATTCACCCCTCCACTTT CASSDGQRNSPLHF
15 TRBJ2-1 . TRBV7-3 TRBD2 TGTGCCAGCAGTTTAGCGGGGGGACGCATCAATGAGCAGTTCTTC CASSLAGGRINEQFF
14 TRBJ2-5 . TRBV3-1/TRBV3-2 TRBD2 TGTGCCAGCAGCCAGTCAGCGGGGCAAGAGACCCAGTACTTC CASSQSAGQETQYF
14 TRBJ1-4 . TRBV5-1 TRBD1 TGCGCCAGCAGCTTACAGGGGGCAAAGGAAAAACTGTTTTTT CASSLQGAKEKLFF
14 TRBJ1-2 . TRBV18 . TGTGCCAGCTCCGGGACACTTTCGGTGGGTGGCTACACCTTC CASSGTLSVGGYTF
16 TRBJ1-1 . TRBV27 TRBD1 TGTGCCAGCAGTGCATCTTGGACAGGGCCGAACACTGAAGCTTTCTTT CASSASWTGPNTEAFF
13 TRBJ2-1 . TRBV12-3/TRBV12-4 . TGTGCCAGCAGTTCGGTCAGGTACAATGAGCAGTTCTTC CASSSVRYNEQFF
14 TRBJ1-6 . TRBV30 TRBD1 TGTGCCTGGAGTGCCGGGACAGCCAATTCACCCCTCCACTTT CAWSAGTANSPLHF
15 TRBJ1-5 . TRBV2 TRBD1 TGTGCCAGCACCTTGGACAGGGGGTGGGATCAGCCCCAGCATTTT CASTLDRGWDQPQHF
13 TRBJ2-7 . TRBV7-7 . TGTGCCAGCAGCCGCGACAGGACCGGCGAGCAGTACTTC CASSRDRTGEQYF
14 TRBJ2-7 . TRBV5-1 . TGCGCCAGCAGCTTGGTCGCGGGGAAGGACGAGCAGTACTTC CASSLVAGKDEQYF
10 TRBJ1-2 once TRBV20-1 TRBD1 TGCAAAGGGACAGGGGATGGCTACACCTTC CKGTGDGYTF
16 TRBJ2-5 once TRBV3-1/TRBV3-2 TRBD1 TGTGCCAGCAGCCAGCCGGGACAGAACTACCAAGAGACCCAGTACTTC CASSQPGQNYQETQYF
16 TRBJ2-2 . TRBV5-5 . TGTGCCAGCAGCTTGGATTTGTTGGGGCTCGCCGGGGAGCTGTTTTTT CASSLDLLGLAGELFF
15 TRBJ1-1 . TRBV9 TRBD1 TGTGCCAGCAGCGCGACGACAGGGGGACGGACTGAAGCTTTCTTT CASSATTGGRTEAFF
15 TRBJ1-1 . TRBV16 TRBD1 TGTGCCAGCAGCCAATCAGGGACAGGGGACCCTGAAGCTTTCTTT CASSQSGTGDPEAFF